Presented here are 11 T cell receptor beta chains from one specimen sequenced in a study of blood T cell repertoires in COVID-19. Repertoires were generated with immunoSEQ multiplex PCR, while TCRdb's copy carries only in-frame clones and drops some. The table includes 280,000 or so clones, approximately 85% detected once. The material sequenced was PBMCs or T cells enriched from blood (not recorded which). These receptors all stem from a man aged 25 to 45 who had recovered from COVID-19.

This chain connects TRBV10-1 to TRBJ2-5, with 12 bases aligning to TRBD2. CDR3 length equals 14 residues. Germline lookup yields CDR1 WNHNN and CDR2 SYGVQD (reference sequence). V lost 10 bases and J lost 4; bases outside the gene matches: 7. The CDR3 DNA sequence: TGCGCCAACCCGCGGACTAGCGGGGCAGAGACCCAGTACTTC. It codes for CANPRTSGAETQYF.

This chain connects TRBV18 to TRBJ1-6; D call uncertain. V lost 0 bases to trimming and J lost 5 bases, with 5 bases between them. Per germline, CDR1 KGHSH and CDR2 LQKENI. CDR3 size: 14 residues. CDR3 nucleotides: TGTGCCAGCTCACCACCCTTTAATAATTCACCCCTCCACTTT. Amino acids: CASSPPFNNSPLHF.

The chain is built from TRBV27 and TRBJ2-1; the D gene is possibly TRBD2 (6 bases). CDR3 size: 16 residues. CDR1 is MNHEY, CDR2 SMNVEV, per germline (reference sequence). V gave up 3 bases and J gave up 1 base, with 13 bases separating them. CDR3 sequence: CASSLSTGDSYNEQFF. CDR3 bases: TGTGCCAGCAGTTTGTCGACGGGGGATTCCTACAATGAGCAGTTCTTC.

This chain connects TRBV21-1 to TRBJ2-6; the table's TRBD1 call for D was not verified on the DNA. TRBV21-1 is recorded as a pseudogene. This CDR3 is built from 15 residues. CDR3: CASSARASGANVLTF. The CDR3 nucleotides are TGTGCCAGCAGCGCCAGGGCCTCTGGGGCCAACGTCCTGACTTTC.

This clone showed up just once. The chain has TRBV15 and TRBJ1-2, with 9 bases fitting TRBD1. The V gene's germline CDR1 is LNHNV and CDR2 YYDKDF (reference sequence). CDR3 size: 13 residues. With V trimmed by 6 bases and J by 8 bases, 7 bases remained unmatched. CDR3 protein: CATRRQGVEGYTF. CDR3 bases: TGTGCCACCAGGAGACAGGGGGTCGAGGGCTACACCTTC. The full variable domain, its missing parts supplied by reference TRBV15 and TRBJ1-2, is DAMVIQNPRYQVTQFGKPVTLSCSQTLNHNVMYWYQQKSSQAPKLLFHYYDKDFNNEADTPDNFQSRRPNTSFCFLDIRSPGLGDTAMYLCATRRQGVEGYTFGSGTRLTVV.

The rearrangement joins TRBV6-1 to TRBJ1-2, with a tentative D call TRBD1 (5 bases). V lost 1 base, J lost 2 bases, and 8 bases lay in between. This CDR3 has 14 residues. Germline loops: CDR1 MNHNS, CDR2 SASEGT. In DNA, the CDR3 is TGTGCCAGCAGTGAAGTGGGGCTGAACTATGGCTACACCTTC. Amino acid sequence: CASSEVGLNYGYTF.

CDR3: CASSLDRGQGETQYF. The CDR3 DNA sequence: TGTGCCAGCAGCCTCGACAGGGGGCAGGGGGAGACCCAGTACTTC. The J gene is TRBJ2-5, the V gene TRBV5-4, with TRBD1 matching 10 bases. Trimming at V came to 4 bases and at J to 5 bases, leaving 8 bases not matched to a gene. Germline loops: CDR1 SGHNT, CDR2 YYREEE (reference sequence). CDR3 length: 15 residues.

The chain carries TRBV5-1 and TRBJ2-3; a weak D match, TRBD2 (6 bases). V lost 4 bases to trimming and J lost 2 bases, with 14 bases between them. The CDR3 covers 15 residues. CDR1 and CDR2 (germline): SGHRS, YFSETQ. CDR3 coding DNA: TGCGCCAGCAGCCCGCGGGACTGGCTCACAGATACGCAGTATTTT. Protein sequence: CASSPRDWLTDTQYF.

The V call is TRBV6-5, the J call TRBJ2-7, with unresolved D. The germline CDR1 and CDR2 sequences are MNHEY and SVGAGI. CDR3 size: 14 residues. Trimming took off 2 bases at V and 0 bases at J, with 8 bases between the two ends. The CDR3 DNA reads as TGTGCCAGCAGTTACGGGCAGAGCTCCTACGAGCAGTACTTC. Residues: CASSYGQSSYEQYF.

The CDR3 coding sequence is TGTGCCAGCAGTTTGGGGGGAGCCGAGACCCAGTACTTC. As protein: CASSLGGAETQYF. The chain links TRBV12-3 or TRBV12-4 to TRBJ2-5; maybe TRBD2 (6 bases). Trimming removed 3 bases from V and 5 bases from J, with 10 bases in between. The CDR3 runs to 13 residues.

The V and J genes are TRBV18 and TRBJ1-1; D remains ambiguous. CDR3 size: 13 residues. V lost 3 bases, J lost 6 bases, and 11 bases lay in between. Germline CDR1 is KGHSH and CDR2 is LQKENI. The CDR3 region has the DNA TGTGCCAGCTCACCCATCCCGGGATCTGAAGCTTTCTTT. Residues: CASSPIPGSEAFF.